These 14 T cell receptor beta chains originate from one sample sequenced in a study of T cell responses to AZD1222 COVID-19 vaccine. Measured with immunoSEQ multiplex PCR; TCRdb has only the in-frame clones, and not every one. This table holds fewer than 100,000 clones, around nine tenths found once. The sequences come from peripheral blood, collected 28 days after the second AZD1222 dose. The receptors stem from an adult who received the AZD1222 COVID-19 vaccine.

This clone was counted a single time. The chain joins TRBV2 to TRBJ1-2, with D perhaps TRBD1 (6 bases). CDR3 length equals 12 residues. CDR1 is SNHLY and CDR2 is FYNNEI in the germline V gene. Trimming pared 8 bases from V and 2 bases from J, leaving 9 bases between. CDR3 in DNA: TGTGCCAGCCAGGACAGAAACTATGGCTACACCTTC. This translates into CASQDRNYGYTF.

The chain is built from TRBV23-1 and TRBJ1-5, with 7 bases lining up with TRBD1. TRBV23-1 is filed as an ORF, its function uncertain. CDR3 size: 19 residues. The junction had 11 bases not matched to a gene; V was cut back by 0 bases and J by 0 bases. The CDR3 loop reads CASSQSHLPGGVSNQPQHF. DNA of the CDR3: TGCGCCAGCAGTCAATCACACCTCCCAGGGGGGGTTAGCAATCAGCCCCAGCATTTT.

The V and J genes are TRBV21-1 and TRBJ2-1; TRBD2, the D gene given by the table, was not confirmed from the DNA. TRBV21-1 is a pseudogene segment. The length of the CDR3 is 15 residues. CDR3 DNA: TGTGCCAGCAGCAGCCGGGACTACAACCACAATGAGCAGTTCTTC. This sequence encodes CASSSRDYNHNEQFF.

This chain links TRBV27 with TRBJ2-7; D unresolved. Between the trimmed V and J ends, which lost 6 bases and 0 bases, there was a span of 18 bases. The CDR3 extends over 16 amino acids. CDR1 is MNHEY, CDR2 SMNVEV, per germline (reference sequence). CDR3 residues: CASSPAGRLGSYEQYF. CDR3 in DNA: TGTGCCAGCAGCCCCGCAGGCAGGTTGGGCTCCTACGAGCAGTACTTC.

The rearrangement joins TRBV6-2 or TRBV6-3 to TRBJ2-2, with 13 positions matching TRBD2. The germline V gene encodes CDR1 MNHEY and CDR2 SVGEGT. The CDR3 consists of 15 residues. V shed 6 bases and J 7 bases; nucleotides not matched to a gene: 5. The CDR3 coding sequence is TGTGCCAGCAGCTGGGGACTAGCGGGGCACGGGGAGCTGTTTTTT. Translating it yields CASSWGLAGHGELFF.

As DNA, the CDR3 is TGCAGCGTTGATTCCAGGGGAGGCTATGGCTACACCTTC. Amino acids: CSVDSRGGYGYTF. The chain employs TRBV29-1 and TRBJ1-2, with a weak D call TRBD1 (6 bases). Germline values: CDR1 SQVTM, CDR2 ANQGSEA. V dropped 3 bases and J dropped 4 bases, with 12 bases sitting between them. The CDR3 is made up of 13 amino acids.

DNA of the CDR3: TGTGCCATCAATCGGGGGGGGCCTCAGAATGAGCAGTTCTTC. The encoded protein is CAINRGGPQNEQFF. The chain uses TRBV10-3 and TRBJ2-1; 8 bases align to TRBD2. The germline V gene has CDR1 ENHRY and CDR2 SYGVKD. The CDR3 length is 14 residues. V gave up 7 bases and J gave up 7 bases; unmatched junction bases: 9.

The rearrangement uses TRBV4-3 and TRBJ2-7; no clear D. V dropped 0 bases and J dropped 1 base, with 13 bases sitting between them. The CDR3 extends over 16 amino acids. Germline V gives CDR1 LGHNA, CDR2 YSLEER. This CDR3 is CASSQERYSSSYEQYF. The DNA for the CDR3 is TGCGCCAGCAGCCAAGAAAGGTACTCATCTTCCTACGAGCAGTACTTC.

The CDR3 region is CASSYSKSSGETQYF. The DNA for the CDR3 is TGTGCCAGCAGTTACTCGAAAAGTAGCGGCGAGACCCAGTACTTC. The rearrangement joins TRBV6-5 to TRBJ2-5; TRBD2 might be the D (6 bases). V lost 0 bases and J 5 bases, leaving 13 bases between the germline ends. CDR1 MNHEY and CDR2 SVGAGI come from the germline V gene. The CDR3 covers 15 residues.

The chain couples TRBV2 to TRBJ2-7; D is perhaps TRBD1 (5 bases). Germline CDR1 reads SNHLY; CDR2 reads FYNNEI. There are 14 residues in the CDR3. V gave up 7 bases and J gave up 1 base, with 14 bases separating them. The CDR3 sequence is CASISTVFSYEQYF. The CDR3 DNA reads TGTGCCAGCATTTCGACAGTTTTTTCCTACGAGCAGTACTTC. Looking up the rest from reference TRBV2 and TRBJ2-7 gives the full variable domain: EPEVTQTPSHQVTQMGQEVILRCVPISNHLYFYWYRQILGQKVEFLVSFYNNEISEKSEIFDDQFSVERPDGSNFTLKIRSTKLEDSAMYFCASISTVFSYEQYFGPGTRLTVT.

The rearrangement links TRBV5-1 to TRBJ1-1; D is perhaps TRBD1 (6 bases). Trimming left V 2 bases short and J 1 base short, with 9 bases between. The CDR3 consists of 14 residues. Germline V gene lookup returns CDR1 SGHRS and CDR2 YFSETQ. This CDR3 reads CASSLLQGNTEAFF. As DNA, the CDR3 is TGCGCCAGCAGCTTATTACAGGGGAACACTGAAGCTTTCTTT.

The chain joins TRBV4-1 to TRBJ2-2; D may be TRBD1 or TRBD2 (5 bases each). Trimming cost V 3 bases and J 1 base, with 12 bases left between them. In germline, CDR1 is MGHRA, CDR2 YSYEKL. This CDR3 is built from 16 residues. CDR3 in DNA: TGCGCCAGCAGCCAGATAATTGGGGGGAACACCGGGGAGCTGTTTTTT. Residues: CASSQIIGGNTGELFF.

This chain uses TRBV29-1 with TRBJ2-7; the D is unclear. Germline assignment: CDR1 SQVTM and CDR2 ANQGSEA. This CDR3 contains 12 residues. V lost 4 bases and J lost 2, with 9 bases in between. In DNA, the CDR3 is TGCAGCGTTGTGCGAACACCCTACGAGCAGTACTTC. This encodes CSVVRTPYEQYF.

This chain connects TRBV7-2 to TRBJ1-3, with D uncertain. Trimming removed 7 bases from V and 2 bases from J, with 12 bases in between. The germline V gene encodes CDR1 SGHTA and CDR2 FQGNSA. The CDR3 length is 14 residues. Here the CDR3 reads CASTEGSPGNTIYF. The CDR3 DNA reads as TGTGCCAGCACCGAGGGTTCGCCTGGAAACACCATATATTTT.